The 11 T cell receptor beta chains below all came from one sample that was sequenced in a study of blood T cell repertoires in COVID-19. The repertoire was sequenced with immunoSEQ multiplex PCR; TCRdb's copy has only in-frame clones and lacks some. Of 150,000 to 200,000 clones listed, 82% are singletons. Sequencing input: peripheral blood. The origin of the receptors is a woman in her sixties with COVID-19, enrolled during active disease.

To note about this clone: Its ends do not fully match the called genes, so a read error is possible. The V gene is TRBV19, the J gene TRBJ2-7, with 10 bases that match TRBD2. Germline V gives CDR1 LNHDA, CDR2 SQIVND (reference sequence). The CDR3 contains 15 residues. CDR3 nucleotides: TGTGCCAGTAGGATAGCGGGGGGAAGCTCCTACGAGCAGTACTTC. Its protein is CASRIAGGSSYEQYF.

A few counts support this clone. The chain carries TRBV4-3 and TRBJ2-1; 11 bases fit TRBD2. Germline loops: CDR1 LGHNA, CDR2 YSLEER. The trim removed 3 bases at V and 7 bases at J, leaving 11 bases unmatched. The CDR3 is 17 residues long. CDR3 loop: CASSQDRLAGTGNEQFF. The CDR3, as DNA: TGCGCCAGCAGCCAGGATAGACTAGCGGGAACCGGAAATGAGCAGTTCTTC.

The chain employs TRBV7-2 and TRBJ1-2; D is unclear. CDR3 length equals 15 residues. V was shortened by 1 base and J by 5 bases, with 14 bases between the two germline ends. The germline CDR1 and CDR2 sequences are SGHTA and FQGNSA. This chain's CDR3 is CASSLDDSRSYGYTF. The CDR3 DNA reads as TGTGCCAGCAGCTTAGACGATTCCCGGTCATATGGCTACACCTTC. The full variable domain, in which reference TRBV7-2 and TRBJ1-2 provide the parts outside the CDR3, is GAGVSQSPSNKVTEKGKDVELRCDPISGHTALYWYRQSLGQGLEFLIYFQGNSAPDKSGLPSDRFSAERTGGSVSTLTIQRTQQEDSAVYLCASSLDDSRSYGYTFGSGTRLTVV.

This sequence joins TRBV5-1 and TRBJ1-1; tentative D call: TRBD1 (5 bases). Trimming removed 0 bases from V and 1 base from J, with 10 bases in between. The germline V gene has CDR1 SGHRS and CDR2 YFSETQ. CDR3 length: 15 residues. This CDR3 reads CASSLARQSNTEAFF. In nucleotides, the CDR3 is TGCGCCAGCAGCTTGGCCCGACAGTCGAACACTGAAGCTTTCTTT.

V and J are TRBV13 and TRBJ2-1; 7 bases fit TRBD1. The germline CDR1 and CDR2 sequences are PRHDT and FYEKMQ (reference sequence). The V segment lost 0 bases and the J segment 10 bases; nucleotides outside the gene matches: 6. The CDR3 runs 14 residues. This chain's CDR3 is CASSLGTGSREQFF. The CDR3 coding sequence is TGTGCCAGCAGCTTAGGGACAGGGAGTCGCGAGCAGTTCTTC.

This chain uses TRBV9 with TRBJ1-2; 7 nucleotides line up with TRBD1. The CDR3 is 15 residues long. Germline CDR1 reads SGDLS; CDR2 reads YYNGEE. The J segment lost 6 bases and the V segment lost 3 bases, leaving 11 bases of the junction unmatched. Written as DNA, the CDR3 is TGTGCCAGCAGCGCCACACAGGGGCCGACGAATGGCTACACCTTC. Translating it yields CASSATQGPTNGYTF.

The chain employs TRBV11-3 and TRBJ2-2, with 13 positions matching TRBD2. V lost 4 bases and J lost 2; bases outside the gene matches: 13. The CDR3 consists of 20 residues. In germline, CDR1 is SGHNT, CDR2 YENEEA. CDR3: CASSYEPPLAGGPNTGELFF. CDR3 DNA sequence: TGTGCCAGCAGCTACGAACCCCCACTAGCGGGAGGGCCTAACACCGGGGAGCTGTTTTTT. The full variable domain, with the rest looked up from reference TRBV11-3 and TRBJ2-2, is EAGVVQSPRYKIIEKKQPVAFWCNPISGHNTLYWYLQNLGQGPELLIRYENEEAVDDSQLPKDRFSAERLKGVDSTLKIQPAELGDSAVYLCASSYEPPLAGGPNTGELFFGEGSRLTVL.

J is TRBJ2-3 and V is TRBV28; 10 bases match TRBD2. Unmatched junction bases numbered 6, after V lost 2 bases and J lost 1 base. The CDR3 runs to 17 residues. Germline V gene lookup returns CDR1 MDHEN and CDR2 SYDVKM. The CDR3 sequence is CASSLVGLAGGTDTQYF. Written as DNA, the CDR3 is TGTGCCAGCAGTTTAGTCGGGCTAGCGGGGGGCACAGATACGCAGTATTTT.

The genes are TRBV28 and TRBJ1-2, with TRBD1 matching over 9 bases. Germline values: CDR1 MDHEN, CDR2 SYDVKM. V shed 10 bases, J shed 6 bases, and the junction held 12 bases outside the gene matches. The CDR3 runs to 14 residues. CDR3: CATYFRQGVNGYTF. DNA of the CDR3: TGTGCCACCTACTTCAGACAGGGGGTGAATGGCTACACCTTC.

The chain couples TRBV12-5 to TRBJ1-4; perhaps TRBD1 as D (6 bases). Germline V gives CDR1 LGHNT, CDR2 FRNRAP. V lost 3 bases and J lost 0, with 23 bases in between. This CDR3 is 20 amino acids long. CDR3 coding DNA: TGTGCTAGTGGTTTCGGAGACAGGCATCAGTTTCCGACAACTAATGAAAAACTGTTTTTT. Its protein product is CASGFGDRHQFPTTNEKLFF. Based on the CDR3 plus reference TRBV12-5 and TRBJ1-4, the full variable domain is DARVTQTPRHKVTEMGQEVTMRCQPILGHNTVFWYRQTMMQGLELLAYFRNRAPLDDSGMPKDRFSAEMPDATLATLKIQPSEPRDSAVYFCASGFGDRHQFPTTNEKLFFGSGTQLSVL.

This chain joins TRBV30 and TRBJ1-2; D is possibly TRBD1 (5 bases). Trimming stripped 1 base from V and 6 bases from J, with 9 bases between. This CDR3 spans 12 amino acids. Germline assignment: CDR1 GTSNPN and CDR2 SVGIG (reference sequence). The DNA of the CDR3 is TGTGCCTGGAGTGGACAGAGAGATGGCTACACCTTC. Its protein is CAWSGQRDGYTF.